Listed below are T cell receptor beta chains from one sample, sequenced in a study of Tregs in tolerant kidney transplant recipients. Clones were read by immunoSEQ multiplex PCR, and TCRdb kept only the in-frame ones, dropping some. The table includes about 59,000 clones, around 83% detected once. Sequencing was performed on CD4+ T cells from blood. The receptor set was obtained from a human donor in good health. The CDR3 runs from the conserved cysteine through the conserved F or W. A D gene is named only where the DNA matches it firmly. The size of a clone is reported for some rows only, either as once, few or many, or as a class for expanded clones.

v_gene	j_gene	d_gene	len	abundance	CDR3nt	CDR3aa
TRBV7-3	TRBJ1-1	.	14	.	TGTGCCAGCAAGTGGTCCGGGGAGGACACTGAAGCTTTCTTT	CASKWSGEDTEAFF
TRBV11-3	TRBJ2-1	.	11	.	TGTGCCAGCAGCGTGGGGCCTGAGCAGTTCTTC	CASSVGPEQFF
TRBV11-1	TRBJ2-7	.	14	.	TGTGCCAGCAGCTTAGACAGAACCTCTGACGAGCAGTACTTC	CASSLDRTSDEQYF
TRBV7-2	TRBJ2-7	TRBD2	17	.	TGTGCCAGCAGCCTTTACCGGACTAGCGGGAGAATATACGAGCAGTACTTC	CASSLYRTSGRIYEQYF
TRBV6-6	TRBJ1-5	.	16	.	TGTGCCAGCACCCGGAGGGGACATCTTAGCAATCAGCCCCAGCATTTT	CASTRRGHLSNQPQHF
TRBV5-6	TRBJ2-6	.	15	.	TGTGCCAGCAGCACCGGATACTCTGGGGCCAACGTCCTGACTTTC	CASSTGYSGANVLTF
TRBV10-3	TRBJ2-7	TRBD2	17	once	TGTGCCATCAGTGAGGGGAGACTAGCGGGATTGAACTACGAGCAGTACTTC	CAISEGRLAGLNYEQYF
TRBV21-1	TRBJ1-4	.	17	.	TGTGCCCATCGTGGGGGAATCATCCCGGGCCCGGCTGAAAAACTGTTTTTT	CAHRGGIIPGPAEKLFF
TRBV19	TRBJ1-1	TRBD1	13	.	TGTGCCAGTAGCAGGACAGGGACCACTGAAGCTTTCTTT	CASSRTGTTEAFF
TRBV5-1	TRBJ2-7	.	12	.	TGCGCCAGCAGCGGGAGCTTCGACGAGCAGTACTTC	CASSGSFDEQYF
TRBV9	TRBJ2-3	.	14	.	TGTGCCAGCAGCGCCAAATCGACTACAGATACGCAGTATTTT	CASSAKSTTDTQYF
TRBV23-1	TRBJ2-1	.	12	.	TGCGCCAGCAGACCAAGGGCGGGCAAGCAGTTCTTC	CASRPRAGKQFF
TRBV7-6	TRBJ2-1	TRBD2	12	.	TGTGCCAGCGGGGGGGGGTACAATGAGCAGTTCTTC	CASGGGYNEQFF
TRBV30	TRBJ2-2	.	12	.	TGTGCCTGGAGTTTTCGGACCGGGGAGCTGTTTTTT	CAWSFRTGELFF
TRBV7-2	TRBJ2-5	.	16	.	TGTGCCAGCAGCTTATTTGCGGGGGCCTTAAAAGAGACCCAGTACTTC	CASSLFAGALKETQYF
TRBV19	TRBJ2-2	.	14	few	TGTGCCAGTAACGGGGTCAGGAACACCGGGGAGCTGTTTTTT	CASNGVRNTGELFF
TRBV7-2	TRBJ2-5	.	13	.	TGTGCCAGCAGCTTAGCGCAGGGAGAGACCCAGTACTTC	CASSLAQGETQYF
TRBV9	TRBJ2-5	TRBD2	17	.	TGTGCCAGCAGCGTATCTGCTAGCGGGAGAGGTCGAGAGACCCAGTACTTC	CASSVSASGRGRETQYF
TRBV5-1	TRBJ2-1	.	15	.	TGCGCCAGCAGCTTGGAGGGGGGGCCTTCCCGCGAGCAGTTCTTC	CASSLEGGPSREQFF
TRBV7-2	TRBJ2-1	TRBD1	16	.	TGTGCCAGCAGCGACGCTAGGGGGCACTCCTACAATGAGCAGTTCTTC	CASSDARGHSYNEQFF
TRBV7-2	TRBJ1-6	TRBD1	15	.	TGTGCCAGCAGCTTCAGGGGGCACGGGGATTCACCCCTCCACTTT	CASSFRGHGDSPLHF
TRBV4-3	TRBJ2-2	TRBD2	17	.	TGCGCCAGCAGCCCAGATGTGCTAGCGGTGAACACCGGGGAGCTGTTTTTT	CASSPDVLAVNTGELFF
TRBV9	TRBJ2-2	.	16	.	TGTGCCAGCAGCGTAGACATCGACAGAAACACCGGGGAGCTGTTTTTT	CASSVDIDRNTGELFF
TRBV7-9	TRBJ2-5	.	14	.	TGTGCCAGCAGCCACCGAGCCCTCCAAGAGACCCAGTACTTC	CASSHRALQETQYF
TRBV9	TRBJ2-3	.	16	.	TGTGCCAGCAGCGTAGGGTCCTCGATAGACACAGATACGCAGTATTTT	CASSVGSSIDTDTQYF
TRBV9	TRBJ2-7	.	13	.	TGTGCCAGCAGCGCAAATTGGATGGGGGAGCAGTACTTC	CASSANWMGEQYF
TRBV18	TRBJ1-5	.	14	few	TGTGCCAGCTCCCTCCGGGAGAACAATCAGCCCCAGCATTTT	CASSLRENNQPQHF
TRBV7-9	TRBJ2-7	.	13	.	TGTGCCAGCAGCTGGCAAGGGGCGGACGAGCAGTACTTC	CASSWQGADEQYF
TRBV15	TRBJ2-7	TRBD2	16	.	TGTGCCACCAGCAGAAGCTTGGCGGGGGGGCTGCTGGAGCAGTACTTC	CATSRSLAGGLLEQYF
TRBV7-8	TRBJ1-1	.	16	once	TGTGCCAGCAGCTCCTTTCCCGGGATGTTAAACACTGAAGCTTTCTTT	CASSSFPGMLNTEAFF
TRBV5-4	TRBJ1-3	.	14	.	TGTGCCACGACGAGGGGTTTGTCTGGAAACACCATATATTTT	CATTRGLSGNTIYF
TRBV2	TRBJ1-2	.	14	.	TGTGCCAGCAGTGAGAGCGGCAGGGGCTATGGCTACACCTTC	CASSESGRGYGYTF
TRBV4-3	TRBJ2-1	.	13	.	TGCGCCAGCAGCCAGGGCCGGCACAATGAGCAGTTCTTC	CASSQGRHNEQFF
TRBV30	TRBJ1-2	.	13	.	TGTGCCTGGGGTATGGGAATAGGGTATGGCTACACCTTC	CAWGMGIGYGYTF
TRBV11-2	TRBJ2-3	TRBD2	15	.	TGTGCCAGCAGCTTAGCTAGCGGGAGGACAGATACGCAGTATTTT	CASSLASGRTDTQYF
TRBV7-8	TRBJ2-2	.	13	.	TGTGCCAGCAGCTTCTTGAGTACCGGGGAGCTGTTTTTT	CASSFLSTGELFF
TRBV18	TRBJ2-2	.	14	.	TGTGCCAGCTCACCACTTTCGGTCACCGGGGAGCTGTTTTTT	CASSPLSVTGELFF
TRBV5-6	TRBJ2-7	.	16	few	TGTGCCAGCAGCTTGGAGGGTAGTGGTATGGGGTCTGAGCAGTACTTC	CASSLEGSGMGSEQYF
TRBV7-9	TRBJ2-5	.	12	.	TGTGCCAGCAGCCTACGGGGTGAGACCCAGTACTTC	CASSLRGETQYF
TRBV9	TRBJ2-3	TRBD2	16	once	TGTGCCAGCAGCGTCGGACTAGCGGGGGGCGGAGATACGCAGTATTTT	CASSVGLAGGGDTQYF
TRBV7-2	TRBJ2-7	TRBD2	17	.	TGTGCCAGCAGCTTAGCGCGGGTCCCCGGGAGGGCCCGTGAGCAGTACTTC	CASSLARVPGRAREQYF
TRBV30	TRBJ2-5	TRBD2	13	.	TGTGCCTGGAGTCCGGCGGGGGTGGAGACCCAGTACTTC	CAWSPAGVETQYF
TRBV6-1	TRBJ1-4	.	11	once	TGTGCCAGCAGTGCGGCGTGGGGGAGGTTTTTT	CASSAAWGRFF